This passage covers 4 T cell receptor beta chains from one sample sequenced in a study of CD8+ T cells in alopecia areata. Specimens obtained from alopecia areata patients comprised lesional scalp punch biopsies and peripheral blood. It was cDNA, reverse transcribed from extracted RNA, that served as the sequencing template. Produced via immunoSEQ multiplex PCR; TCRdb's table is partial and in-frame only. This table has roughly 12,000 clones, 60% appearing once. The material sequenced was skin. Every receptor here comes from a human donor with alopecia areata.

A few counts support this clone. This chain uses TRBV20-1 with TRBJ2-7, with D hard to call. Deletions cut 6 bases from V and 4 bases from J, with 10 bases between. CDR1 DFQATT and CDR2 SNEGSKA come from the germline V gene (reference sequence). The CDR3 runs to 11 residues. CDR3 loop: CSALRKYEQYF. The CDR3 DNA reads TGCAGTGCACTTAGAAAATACGAGCAGTACTTC.

By proportion, this clone is medium-sized (0.01 to 0.1%). The CDR3 sequence is CASSRSGLNEQFF. In DNA form, the CDR3 reads TGTGCCAGCAGCCGCAGTGGCCTCAATGAGCAGTTCTTC. J is TRBJ2-1 and V is TRBV14; D is unclear. CDR1 is SGHDN, CDR2 FVKESK, per germline. The CDR3 covers 13 residues. V gave up 4 bases and J gave up 6 bases, with 10 bases separating them.

This clone was seen more than once but under ten times. This chain links TRBV5-1 with TRBJ2-3; 11 bases are shared with TRBD2. The CDR3 extends over 16 amino acids. The germline V gene encodes CDR1 SGHRS and CDR2 YFSETQ. V lost 5 bases, J lost 3 bases, and 8 bases stayed unmatched. The chain's CDR3 is CASSWQLAGATDTQYF. The CDR3 region has the DNA TGCGCCAGCAGTTGGCAACTAGCGGGAGCAACAGATACGCAGTATTTT.

V is TRBV18 and J is TRBJ1-4; 7 nucleotides agree with TRBD1. Germline V gene lookup returns CDR1 KGHSH and CDR2 LQKENI. V gave up 5 bases and J gave up 5 bases; unmatched junction bases: 14. The CDR3 sequence is 17 residues long. CDR3 DNA sequence: TGTGCCAGCTCAGAACAGGGGCCAGAGGCTTCAAATGAAAAACTGTTTTTT. It specifies CASSEQGPEASNEKLFF.